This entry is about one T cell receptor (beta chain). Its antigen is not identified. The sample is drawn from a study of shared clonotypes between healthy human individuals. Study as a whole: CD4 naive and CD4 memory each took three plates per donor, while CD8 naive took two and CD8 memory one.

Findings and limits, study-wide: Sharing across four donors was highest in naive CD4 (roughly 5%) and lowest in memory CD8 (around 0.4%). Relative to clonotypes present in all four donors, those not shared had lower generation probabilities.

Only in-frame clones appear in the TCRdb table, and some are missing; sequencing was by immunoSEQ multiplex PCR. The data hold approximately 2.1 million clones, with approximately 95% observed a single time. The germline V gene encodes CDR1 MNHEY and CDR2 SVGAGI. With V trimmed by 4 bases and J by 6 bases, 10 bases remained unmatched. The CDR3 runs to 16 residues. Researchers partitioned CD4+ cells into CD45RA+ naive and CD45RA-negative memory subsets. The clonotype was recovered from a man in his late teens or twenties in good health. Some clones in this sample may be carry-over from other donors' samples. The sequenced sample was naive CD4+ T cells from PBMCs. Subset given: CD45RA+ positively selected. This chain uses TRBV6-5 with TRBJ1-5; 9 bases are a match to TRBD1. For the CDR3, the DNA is TGTGCCAGCAGTTCAAGGGGCGGGGGACAGGGTCAGCCCCAGCATTTT. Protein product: CASSSRGGGQGQPQHF.